This T cell receptor beta chain was captured in a study of regulatory T cells in long-lasting Graves disease. As for the study in general: It was over 5 years of antithyroid drugs, with positive TSH receptor antibodies, that meant persistent Graves' disease.

The V segment lost 4 bases and the J segment 4 bases; nucleotides outside the gene matches: 7. The CDR3 is 16 residues long. In its sample, this clonotype was seen a few times. Its specificity is unknown. Study observations and caveats: Whereas roughly 1,000 public clonotypes were shared by new patients, persistent patients shared more, at a few thousand. Persistent disease samples used TRBV28, TRBJ1-2 and TRBJ2-5 preferentially.

Time point reported: persistent/refractory GD, antithyroid drugs over 5 years with positive TRAb. Generation of the TCR library employed RNA extracted from PBMCs. Patients were enrolled at an endocrinology department in Xi'an, China. Arm-PCR with iRepertoire HTBI primers amplified the CDR3 regions for these TCR beta libraries. MiXCR, run by TCRdb on the multiplex PCR reads, gives a single entry per CDR3 protein. The repertoire holds 500,000 to 700,000 distinct CDR3 sequences, with 25% to 35% as singletons. The TCR was taken from a female donor with Graves disease. The sample in question was peripheral blood mononuclear cells (PBMCs), obtained when the disease was refractory, from a patient treated with antithyroid drugs. V gene TRBV12-3 or TRBV12-4 combines with J gene TRBJ2-2; TRBD2 matches 9 bases. CDR3 sequence reads: CASSSSGATLTGELFF. In DNA form, the CDR3 reads TGTGCCAGCAGTTCTAGCGGGGCCACCCTCACCGGGGAGCTGTTTTTT.